The 9 T cell receptor beta chains below were found in one sample sequenced in a study of T cell repertoires in ileal Crohn's disease. TCRdb keeps only in-frame clones here, not all; method: immunoSEQ multiplex PCR. The repertoire holds around 1,000 clones, with approximately 90% as singletons. The sample comprised ileal tissue. Receptor source: an adult with Crohn's disease.

The chain combines TRBV4-1 with TRBJ1-1; unclear D gene. Germline V gene data show CDR1 as MGHRA and CDR2 as YSYEKL. CDR3 length equals 13 residues. The germline V and J ends were trimmed by 0 bases and 10 bases, with 12 bases remaining between them. The CDR3 protein is CASSQERRVGAFF. DNA for the CDR3: TGCGCCAGCAGCCAAGAGCGACGGGTTGGAGCTTTCTTT.

This sequence joins TRBV7-8 and TRBJ2-1, with TRBD2 identical over 10 bases. Trimming removed 1 base from V and 4 bases from J; junction bases left unmatched: 1. This CDR3 comprises 15 residues. Germline assignment: CDR1 SGHVS and CDR2 FQNEAQ. In DNA, the CDR3 is TGTGCCAGCAGCTTAGGACTAGCGGGTTACAATGAGCAGTTCTTC. Translated, it gives CASSLGLAGYNEQFF.

V gene TRBV7-9 combines with J gene TRBJ1-5; TRBD1 aligns across 8 bases. This CDR3 comprises 16 residues. Looked up from germline, CDR1 is SEHNR and CDR2 is FQNEAQ (reference sequence). J was trimmed by 4 bases and V by 5 bases; bases with no gene match: 10. In DNA, the CDR3 is TGTGCCAGCAGCCCCGGGACAGGCATGAGGAATCAGCCCCAGCATTTT. Encoded protein: CASSPGTGMRNQPQHF.

The V and J genes are TRBV28 and TRBJ1-4; 7 bases agree with TRBD1. In germline, CDR1 is MDHEN, CDR2 SYDVKM. The CDR3 consists of 14 residues. After removal of 6 bases from V and 5 bases from J, the junction contained 6 bases not matched to a gene. The CDR3 sequence: CASSWTGVNEKLFF. The DNA for the CDR3 is TGTGCCAGCAGCTGGACAGGAGTGAATGAAAAACTGTTTTTT.

This chain joins TRBV27 and TRBJ2-3; D is unclear. Looked up from germline, CDR1 is MNHEY and CDR2 is SMNVEV (reference sequence). Trimming removed 3 bases at V and 3 bases at J, with 7 bases between. CDR3 size: 13 residues. The CDR3 region has the DNA TGTGCCAGCAGTTTTGGGCCGACAGATACGCAGTATTTT. Protein sequence: CASSFGPTDTQYF.

The chain links TRBV12-2 to TRBJ2-3; the D call TRBD2 from the table was never checked on the DNA. TRBV12-2 is a pseudogene locus. This CDR3 has 18 residues. The CDR3 nucleotides read TGTGCAAGTCGCCCTAAGGTAAGGCTAGCGAGATACACAGATACGCAGTATTTT. Its translation is CASRPKVRLARYTDTQYF.

V and J are TRBV28 and TRBJ1-2; D is ambiguous. The V gene lost 6 bases and the J gene lost 2 bases, with 4 bases spanning the gap. CDR3 length: 11 residues. The germline V gene has CDR1 MDHEN and CDR2 SYDVKM. The CDR3 coding sequence is TGTGCCAGCAGGCTAAACTATGGCTACACCTTC. Translated: CASRLNYGYTF.

The chain is built from TRBV15 and TRBJ2-7; 13 bases line up with TRBD2. CDR1 and CDR2 from the germline V gene are LNHNV and YYDKDF (reference sequence). J gave up 7 bases and V 1 base, and 7 bases lay outside the gene matches. This CDR3 spans 16 amino acids. CDR3 bases: TGTGCCACCAGCAGAGGGACTAGCGGGGGTCCGCGTGAGCAGTACTTC. This translates into CATSRGTSGGPREQYF.

The V and J genes are TRBV7-2 and TRBJ2-5; D is possibly TRBD1 (5 bases). Trimming took off 2 bases at V and 5 bases at J, with 18 bases between the two ends. There are 16 residues in the CDR3. Germline CDR1 and CDR2: SGHTA and FQGNSA. The CDR3 coding sequence is TGTGCCAGCAGCTTACTCAGGGTGGGTTTCCAGGAGACCCAGTACTTC. Encoded protein: CASSLLRVGFQETQYF.